This T cell receptor (beta chain) was retrieved from a study of identical twins. TCRdb ran MiXCR on the 5' RACE reads and lists one entry per CDR3 protein. The sample carries approximately 240,000 distinct CDR3 sequences, over 12% recorded once. In regard to this clonotype: Its antigen remains unidentified.

Study-level results: The study found that models underestimated out-of-frame TCR alpha sharing in monozygotic twins.

The sequenced sample was memory (CD45RO+) T cells sorted from blood. This TCR was sampled from a woman aged 18-29 years in good health.

The CDR3 region is CASSWAGSGDTQYF. The DNA of the CDR3 is TGCGCCAGCAGTTGGGCGGGGTCAGGCGATACGCAGTATTTT. The chain recombines TRBV5-1 with TRBJ2-3; D is possibly TRBD2 (6 bases). Trimming left V 5 bases short and J 6 bases short, with 16 bases between. Germline V CDR1 and CDR2: SGHRS, YFSETQ. The CDR3 spans 14 residues.